This T cell receptor beta chain was captured by sequencing in a study of T cell responses to AZD1222 COVID-19 vaccine. On this clone itself: Antigen: not known.

TCRdb keeps only in-frame clones here, not all; method: immunoSEQ multiplex PCR. The sample has about 150,000 clones, about 92% seen once. The CDR3 runs 14 residues. Germline assignment: CDR1 SGHTA and CDR2 FQGNSA. V lost 2 bases, J lost 3 bases, and 8 bases lay in between. Whole-study findings and limits: Among the donors, most were white British and more were female, and clonal diversity was possibly underestimated. Only 5 to 7 AZD1222 recipients tested seropositive at baseline.

This sequence joins TRBV7-2 and TRBJ1-5; no reliable D call. The TCR sequence derives from an adult in good health. Sequencing was performed on peripheral blood, taken on day 0 of AZD1222 vaccination. CDR3 sequence reads: CASSLPRNNQPQHF. In DNA form, the CDR3 reads TGTGCCAGCAGCTTACCAAGGAACAATCAGCCCCAGCATTTT.